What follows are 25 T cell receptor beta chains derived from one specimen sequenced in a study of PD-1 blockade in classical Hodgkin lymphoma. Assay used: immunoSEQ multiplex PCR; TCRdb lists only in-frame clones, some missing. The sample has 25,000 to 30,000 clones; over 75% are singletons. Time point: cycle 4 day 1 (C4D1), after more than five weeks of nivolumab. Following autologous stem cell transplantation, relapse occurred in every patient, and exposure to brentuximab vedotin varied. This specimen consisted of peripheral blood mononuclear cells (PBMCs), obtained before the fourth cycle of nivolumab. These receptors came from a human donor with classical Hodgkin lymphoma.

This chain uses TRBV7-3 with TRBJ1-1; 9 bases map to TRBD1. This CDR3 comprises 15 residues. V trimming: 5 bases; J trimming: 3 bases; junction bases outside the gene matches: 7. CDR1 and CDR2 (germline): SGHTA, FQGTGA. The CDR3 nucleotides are TGTGCCAGCAGCCAGTCGGGACAGGGAGACACTGAAGCTTTCTTT. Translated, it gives CASSQSGQGDTEAFF.

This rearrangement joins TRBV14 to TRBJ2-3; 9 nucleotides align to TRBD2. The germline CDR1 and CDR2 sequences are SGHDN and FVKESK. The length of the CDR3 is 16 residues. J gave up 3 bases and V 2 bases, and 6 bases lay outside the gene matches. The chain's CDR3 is CASSQWRGGGTDTQYF. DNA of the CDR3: TGTGCCAGCAGCCAATGGCGGGGGGGCGGTACAGATACGCAGTATTTT.

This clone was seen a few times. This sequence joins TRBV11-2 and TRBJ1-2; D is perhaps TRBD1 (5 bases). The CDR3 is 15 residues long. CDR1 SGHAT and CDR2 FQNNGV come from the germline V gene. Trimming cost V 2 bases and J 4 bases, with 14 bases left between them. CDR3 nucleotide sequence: TGTGCCAGCAGCTTACTCTACGACAGCCCCTATGGCTACACCTTC. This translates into CASSLLYDSPYGYTF.

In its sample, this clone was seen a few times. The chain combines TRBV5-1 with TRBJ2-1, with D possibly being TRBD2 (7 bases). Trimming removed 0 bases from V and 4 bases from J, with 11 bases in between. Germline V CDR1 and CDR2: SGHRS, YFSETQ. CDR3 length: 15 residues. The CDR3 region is CASSLEGGVYNEQFF. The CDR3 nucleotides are TGCGCCAGCAGCTTGGAAGGGGGGGTGTACAATGAGCAGTTCTTC.

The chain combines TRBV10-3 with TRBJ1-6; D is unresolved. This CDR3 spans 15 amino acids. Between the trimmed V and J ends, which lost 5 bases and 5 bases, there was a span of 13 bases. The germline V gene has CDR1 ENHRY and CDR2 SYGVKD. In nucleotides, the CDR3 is TGTGCCATCAGTCAGGTCGGTGGAGATAATTCACCCCTCCACTTT. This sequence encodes CAISQVGGDNSPLHF.

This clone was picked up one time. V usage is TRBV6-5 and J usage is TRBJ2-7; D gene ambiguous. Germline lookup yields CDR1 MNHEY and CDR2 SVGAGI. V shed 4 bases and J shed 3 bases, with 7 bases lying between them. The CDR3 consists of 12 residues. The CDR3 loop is CASSSRFYEQYF. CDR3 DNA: TGTGCCAGCAGTTCGCGTTTCTACGAGCAGTACTTC.

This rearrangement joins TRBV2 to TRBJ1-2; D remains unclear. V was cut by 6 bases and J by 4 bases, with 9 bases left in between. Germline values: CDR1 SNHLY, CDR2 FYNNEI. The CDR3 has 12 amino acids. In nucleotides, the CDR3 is TGTGCCAGCAGCTATATGGGCTATGGCTACACCTTC. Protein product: CASSYMGYGYTF.

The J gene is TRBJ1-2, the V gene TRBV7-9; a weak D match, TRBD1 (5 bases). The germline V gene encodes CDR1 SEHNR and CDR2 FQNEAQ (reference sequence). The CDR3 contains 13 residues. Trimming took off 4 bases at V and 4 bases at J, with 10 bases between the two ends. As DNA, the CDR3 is TGTGCCAGCAGCTGGGGCGATATCTATGGCTACACCTTC. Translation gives CASSWGDIYGYTF. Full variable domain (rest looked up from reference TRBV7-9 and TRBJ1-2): DTGVSQNPRHKITKRGQNVTFRCDPISEHNRLYWYRQTLGQGPEFLTYFQNEAQLEKSRLLSDRFSAERPKGSFSTLEIQRTEQGDSAMYLCASSWGDIYGYTFGSGTRLTVV.

CDR3 region: CASSESPSRETQYF. For the CDR3, the DNA is TGTGCCAGCAGTGAATCTCCTAGCCGAGAGACCCAGTACTTC. The chain employs TRBV2 and TRBJ2-5; a possible D gene is TRBD2 (5 bases). The CDR3 is 14 amino acids. Germline CDR1 SNHLY, CDR2 FYNNEI. With 2 bases removed from V and 4 bases from J, the gap between germline ends came to 11 bases.

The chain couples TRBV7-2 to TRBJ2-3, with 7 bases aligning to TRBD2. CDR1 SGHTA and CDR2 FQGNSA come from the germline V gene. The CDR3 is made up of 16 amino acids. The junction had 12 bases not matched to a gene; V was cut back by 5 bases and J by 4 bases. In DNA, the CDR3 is TGTGCCAGCAGCCAGGGAGGGGTGGGAGCGGCAGATACGCAGTATTTT. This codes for CASSQGGVGAADTQYF.

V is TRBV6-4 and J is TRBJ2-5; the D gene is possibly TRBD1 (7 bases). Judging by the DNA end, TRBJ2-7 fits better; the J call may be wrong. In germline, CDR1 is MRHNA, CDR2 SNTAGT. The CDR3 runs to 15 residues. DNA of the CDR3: TGTGCCACCCGGAGGGGGCCAATCTACTCCTACGAGCAGTACTTC. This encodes CATRRGPIYSYEQYF.

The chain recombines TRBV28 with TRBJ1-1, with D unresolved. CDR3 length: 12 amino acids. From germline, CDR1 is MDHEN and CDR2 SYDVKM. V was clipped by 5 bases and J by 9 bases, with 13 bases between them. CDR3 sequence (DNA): TGTGCCAGCAGTGCCCCCCCCTTTAAAGCTTTCTTT. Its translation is CASSAPPFKAFF. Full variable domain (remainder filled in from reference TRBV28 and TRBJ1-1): DVKVTQSSRYLVKRTGEKVFLECVQDMDHENMFWYRQDPGLGLRLIYFSYDVKMKEKGDIPEGYSVSREKKERFSLILESASTNQTSMYLCASSAPPFKAFFGQGTRLTVV.

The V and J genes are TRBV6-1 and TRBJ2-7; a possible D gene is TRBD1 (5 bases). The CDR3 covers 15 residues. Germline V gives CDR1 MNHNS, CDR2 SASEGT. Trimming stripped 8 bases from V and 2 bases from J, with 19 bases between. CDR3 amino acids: CASSRQHISAYEQYF. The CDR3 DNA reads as TGTGCCAGCTCAAGACAGCACATATCAGCCTACGAGCAGTACTTC.

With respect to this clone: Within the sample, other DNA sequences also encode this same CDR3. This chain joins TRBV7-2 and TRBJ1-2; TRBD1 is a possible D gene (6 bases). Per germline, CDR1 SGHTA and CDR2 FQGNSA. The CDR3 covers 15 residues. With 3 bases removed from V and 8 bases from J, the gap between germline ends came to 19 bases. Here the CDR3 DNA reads TGTGCCAGCAGCTTGGCGGGGGCTCTAAGGAGCGGCTACACCTTC. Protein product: CASSLAGALRSGYTF.

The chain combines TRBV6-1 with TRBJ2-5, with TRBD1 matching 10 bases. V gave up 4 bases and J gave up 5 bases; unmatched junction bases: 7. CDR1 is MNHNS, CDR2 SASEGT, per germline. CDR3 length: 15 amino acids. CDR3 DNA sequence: TGTGCCAGCAGTGGACCGGGACAGGGGAGGGAGACCCAGTACTTC. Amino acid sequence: CASSGPGQGRETQYF.

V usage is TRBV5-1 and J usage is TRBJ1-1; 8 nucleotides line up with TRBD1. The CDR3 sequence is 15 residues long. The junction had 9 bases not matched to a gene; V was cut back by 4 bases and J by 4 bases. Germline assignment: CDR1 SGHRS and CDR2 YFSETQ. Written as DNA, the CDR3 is TGCGCCAGCAGCCCGAGACAGGGGAAGGGCACTGAAGCTTTCTTT. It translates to CASSPRQGKGTEAFF.

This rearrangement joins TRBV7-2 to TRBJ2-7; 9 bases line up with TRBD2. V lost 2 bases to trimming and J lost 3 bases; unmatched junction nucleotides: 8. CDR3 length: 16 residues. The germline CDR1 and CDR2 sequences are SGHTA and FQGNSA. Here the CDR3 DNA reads TGTGCCAGCAGCTTATCCAGTAGCGGGGGAGGCTACGAGCAGTACTTC. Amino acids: CASSLSSSGGGYEQYF.

CDR3 in DNA: TGTGCCAGTAAAGGATCGGCCATGGAGACCCAGTACTTC. Residues: CASKGSAMETQYF. The rearrangement links TRBV19 to TRBJ2-5; no clear D gene. V was clipped by 7 bases and J by 5 bases, with 14 bases between them. Per germline, CDR1 LNHDA and CDR2 SQIVND (reference sequence). The CDR3 extends over 13 amino acids. Full variable domain (missing parts from reference TRBV19 and TRBJ2-5): DGGITQSPKYLFRKEGQNVTLSCEQNLNHDAMYWYRQDPGQGLRLIYYSQIVNDFQKGDIAEGYSVSREKKESFPLTVTSAQKNPTAFYLCASKGSAMETQYFGPGTRLLVL.

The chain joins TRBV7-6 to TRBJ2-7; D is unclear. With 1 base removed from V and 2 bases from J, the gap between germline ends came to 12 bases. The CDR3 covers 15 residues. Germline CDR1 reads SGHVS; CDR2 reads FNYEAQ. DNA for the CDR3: TGTGCCAGCAGCTTAGACTACCGGCCCCCCTACGAGCAGTACTTC. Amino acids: CASSLDYRPPYEQYF.

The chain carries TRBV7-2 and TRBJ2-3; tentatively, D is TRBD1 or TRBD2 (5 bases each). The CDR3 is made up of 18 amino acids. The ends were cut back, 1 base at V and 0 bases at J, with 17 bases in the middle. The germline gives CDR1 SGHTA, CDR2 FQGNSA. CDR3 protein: CASSLGEGLIPSTDTQYF. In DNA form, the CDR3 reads TGTGCCAGCAGCTTAGGTGAGGGGTTGATCCCTAGCACAGATACGCAGTATTTT.

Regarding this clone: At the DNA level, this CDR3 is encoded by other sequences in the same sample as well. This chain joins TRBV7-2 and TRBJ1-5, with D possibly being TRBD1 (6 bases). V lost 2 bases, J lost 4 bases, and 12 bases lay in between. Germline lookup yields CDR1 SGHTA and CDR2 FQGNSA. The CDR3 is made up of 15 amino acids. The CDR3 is CASSLYRDGNQPQHF. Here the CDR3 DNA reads TGTGCCAGCAGCTTATACAGGGACGGAAATCAGCCCCAGCATTTT.

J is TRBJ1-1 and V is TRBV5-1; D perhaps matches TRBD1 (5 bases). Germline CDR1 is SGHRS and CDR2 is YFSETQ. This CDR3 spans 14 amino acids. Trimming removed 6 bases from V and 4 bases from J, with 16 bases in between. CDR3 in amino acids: CASTPGGVGTEAFF. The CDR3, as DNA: TGCGCCAGCACCCCGGGGGGGGTAGGCACTGAAGCTTTCTTT.

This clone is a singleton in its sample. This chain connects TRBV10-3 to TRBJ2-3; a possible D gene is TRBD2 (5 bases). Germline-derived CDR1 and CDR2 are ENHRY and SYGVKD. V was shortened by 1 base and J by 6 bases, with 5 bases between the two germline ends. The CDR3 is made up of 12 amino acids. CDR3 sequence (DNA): TGTGCCATCAGTGAGTTAGCGGATACGCAGTATTTT. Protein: CAISELADTQYF.

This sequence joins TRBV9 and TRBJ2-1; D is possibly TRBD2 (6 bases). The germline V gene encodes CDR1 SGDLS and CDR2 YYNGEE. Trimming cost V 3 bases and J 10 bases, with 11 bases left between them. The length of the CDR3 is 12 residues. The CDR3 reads CASSALADEQFF. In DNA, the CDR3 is TGTGCCAGCAGCGCTTTAGCGGACGAGCAGTTCTTC.

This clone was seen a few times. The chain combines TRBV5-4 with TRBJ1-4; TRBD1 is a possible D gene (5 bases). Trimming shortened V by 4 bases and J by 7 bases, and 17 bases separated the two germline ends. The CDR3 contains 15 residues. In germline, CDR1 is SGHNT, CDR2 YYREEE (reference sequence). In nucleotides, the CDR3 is TGTGCCAGCAGCACGGGAGCAAAAAGGGGTGAAAAACTGTTTTTT. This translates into CASSTGAKRGEKLFF.